What follows is one T cell receptor (beta chain) and its context. Sequencing used immunoSEQ multiplex PCR; TCRdb keeps in-frame clones, though not all of them. The sample has 200,000 to 250,000 clones; 65% to 90% are singletons. The data are from a study of blood T cell repertoires in COVID-19. Study summary: Spain, Italy and the United States supplied samples that represented acute and convalescent COVID-19. The cDNA or gDNA used as material had been derived from T cells, B-cell-depleted T cells, or PBMCs.

The CDR3 is 13 residues long. The germline V and J ends were trimmed by 2 bases and 5 bases, with 12 bases remaining between them. CDR1 SQVTM and CDR2 ANQGSEA come from the germline V gene. Recruits, aged about 18 to 100 years, lived in under 25 US areas. Participants were placed into cohorts based on the clinical history they reported. The sequencing sample was made of PBMCs or T cells enriched from blood (not recorded which). The rearrangement links TRBV29-1 to TRBJ1-2; D is perhaps TRBD1 (6 bases). This TCR was sampled from a woman aged 45-65 years with acute COVID-19. The CDR3 sequence is CSVEQDSSYGYTF. CDR3 nucleotides: TGCAGCGTTGAACAGGACAGTTCTTATGGCTACACCTTC.